This T cell receptor beta chain was found in a study of blood T cell repertoires in COVID-19 (dated by TCRdb to the early 2020s). Background for the entire study: Samples from collaborators originated in the United States, Italy and Spain and spanned both the acute and convalescent phases of COVID-19. The material from the prospective study consisted of cDNA or gDNA derived from T cells, B-cell-depleted T cells, or PBMCs. Subjects who had been exposed to COVID-19, were actively infected with it, or had recovered from it provided the deeply sampled blood TCRbeta repertoires that made up the dataset. The repertoires were made available in a free public database intended to serve as a resource for research on the immune response to SARS-CoV-2. The samples were drawn from two sources: the first 160 participants of the ongoing ImmuneRACE study, and over 950 subjects contributed by 6 global collaborators. Sample metadata almost always included a de-identified subject ID, COVID-19 status, age in years and sex. HLA class I and class II types, where available, came from metadata supplied by the sample provider rather than from assay-based typing.

The investigation overall reported the following: How much clinical and demographic metadata was included differed by source and by participant, and the metadata was provided uncurated.

Whole blood was collected in K2EDTA tubes by collaborating institutions according to the institutions' own protocols. For TCRbeta analysis, collaborators shipped samples in one of three forms: frozen whole blood, isolated PBMCs, or DNA extracted from either of those sample types. Concerning this clone itself: It has no known antigen specificity. No base quality information exists; no much larger clone differs at one position.

TCRbeta CDR3 regions were amplified from genomic DNA using the immunoSEQ Assay, a bias-controlled multiplex PCR. The published analysis was carried out like this. Nucleated cell counts per sample were estimated from amplification of reference gene primers within the assay. To quantify the absolute abundance of each unique TCRbeta CDR3 rearrangement, sequence reads were collapsed and filtered. For each sample, productive Simpson clonality was calculated as the square root of Simpson's diversity index over productive rearrangements. Entries here come from immuneACCESS through TCRdb and include only in-frame sequences with V and J called. Some clones fail to appear in such tables; in the studies checked, an unresolved V gene covers under half of the shortfall, and the cause of the remainder is unknown. V, J and clone size reflect that table, while D and trimming were determined from the DNA. This sample comprises 130,000 to 150,000 clones, about nine tenths of them detected only once. The top ten clones comprise roughly a tenth of the sample.

The clonotype originates from a man over 45 with active or convalescent COVID-19. The sequenced material came from peripheral blood.

The CDR3 loop reads CASSLGQDGYGYTF. The DNA is TGTGCCAGCAGCTTGGGACAGGACGGCTATGGCTACACCTTC. This chain is built from TRBV5-5 and TRBJ1-2; the best D guess is TRBD1, with 6 bases matching. V gives up 0 bases and J gives up 4 bases, and the segment between their germline ends measures 10 bases. The CDR3 measures 14 amino acids from cysteine to phenylalanine. Only the CDR3 part of the read is kept: 42 bases, read in frame from the first base. In the germline V gene (reference sequence), CDR1 corresponds to SGHKS and CDR2 to YYEKEE.